Listed below are T cell receptor beta chains from one sample, sequenced in a study of control samples from healthy donors and cancer patients. Only in-frame clones appear in the TCRdb table, and some are missing; sequencing was by immunoSEQ multiplex PCR. In the table there are 120,000 or so clones, around 87% of which are singletons. The sample comprised blood. These receptors originate from a man aged 25 to 45 in good health. CDR3s include the opening cysteine and the closing phenylalanine or tryptophan. Each record gives: D gene, V gene, clone size, J gene, CDR3 protein, CDR3 DNA. The D gene is left open where the match is weak. Clone size is not always given. Where it is, it says once, few, many or a class for expanded clones.

d_call: TRBD1; v_call: TRBV30; clone_size: NA; j_call: TRBJ1-4; cdr3_aa: CAWSVRGQVNEKLFF; cdr3_nt: TGTGCCTGGAGTGTACGGGGACAGGTTAATGAAAAACTGTTTTTT
d_call: TRBD1; v_call: TRBV25-1; clone_size: NA; j_call: TRBJ2-1; cdr3_aa: CASSEWGRRTGSNEQFF; cdr3_nt: TGTGCCAGCAGTGAATGGGGGCGTAGGACAGGGAGCAATGAGCAGTTCTTC
d_call: NA; v_call: TRBV3-1/TRBV3-2; clone_size: NA; j_call: TRBJ2-2; cdr3_aa: CASSKRWELFF; cdr3_nt: TGTGCCAGCAGCAAGAGATGGGAGCTGTTTTTT
d_call: TRBD2; v_call: TRBV27; clone_size: NA; j_call: TRBJ2-2; cdr3_aa: CASRVLAGHAGELFF; cdr3_nt: TGTGCCAGCCGGGTTTTAGCGGGGCACGCCGGGGAGCTGTTTTTT
d_call: TRBD1; v_call: TRBV2; clone_size: NA; j_call: TRBJ2-5; cdr3_aa: CASTRGTVQETQYF; cdr3_nt: TGTGCCAGCACCAGAGGGACAGTCCAAGAGACCCAGTACTTC
d_call: NA; v_call: TRBV5-1; clone_size: NA; j_call: TRBJ2-2; cdr3_aa: CASSLIQGGTGELFF; cdr3_nt: TGCGCCAGCAGCTTGATTCAGGGAGGCACCGGGGAGCTGTTTTTT
d_call: NA; v_call: TRBV2; clone_size: NA; j_call: TRBJ1-1; cdr3_aa: CARERNQDTEAFF; cdr3_nt: TGTGCCAGAGAGAGGAATCAGGACACTGAAGCTTTCTTT
d_call: NA; v_call: TRBV5-1; clone_size: NA; j_call: TRBJ2-4; cdr3_aa: CASRRGLAKNIQYF; cdr3_nt: TGCGCCAGCCGGCGGGGATTAGCCAAAAACATTCAGTACTTC
d_call: NA; v_call: TRBV7-9; clone_size: few; j_call: TRBJ1-5; cdr3_aa: CASSLTHDQPQHF; cdr3_nt: TGTGCCAGCAGCTTGACACACGATCAGCCCCAGCATTTT
d_call: TRBD1; v_call: TRBV11-2; clone_size: NA; j_call: TRBJ1-2; cdr3_aa: CASSSGTGGYTF; cdr3_nt: TGTGCCAGCAGTTCCGGGACAGGGGGCTACACCTTC
d_call: NA; v_call: TRBV28; clone_size: NA; j_call: TRBJ1-2; cdr3_aa: CASSLSGAYGYTF; cdr3_nt: TGTGCCAGCAGTTTATCAGGGGCCTATGGCTACACCTTC
d_call: NA; v_call: TRBV5-5; clone_size: NA; j_call: TRBJ1-1; cdr3_aa: CASSLQYMNTEAFF; cdr3_nt: TGTGCCAGCAGCTTACAGTACATGAACACTGAAGCTTTCTTT
d_call: NA; v_call: TRBV6-5; clone_size: NA; j_call: TRBJ1-4; cdr3_aa: CASSLQGRDEKLFF; cdr3_nt: TGTGCCAGCAGCCTCCAGGGGCGGGATGAAAAACTGTTTTTT
d_call: TRBD1; v_call: TRBV6-2/TRBV6-3; clone_size: NA; j_call: TRBJ1-5; cdr3_aa: CASSIDRVRQPQHF; cdr3_nt: TGTGCCAGCAGTATCGACAGGGTACGCCAGCCCCAGCATTTT
d_call: NA; v_call: TRBV7-2; clone_size: NA; j_call: TRBJ1-1; cdr3_aa: CASSLESRVNTEAFF; cdr3_nt: TGTGCCAGCAGCTTAGAATCGAGGGTGAACACTGAAGCTTTCTTT
d_call: NA; v_call: TRBV10-2; clone_size: NA; j_call: TRBJ1-1; cdr3_aa: CASSVGVNTEAFF; cdr3_nt: TGCGCCAGCAGTGTAGGGGTTAACACTGAAGCTTTCTTT
d_call: NA; v_call: TRBV5-8; clone_size: NA; j_call: TRBJ2-3; cdr3_aa: CASSSGRSTDTQYF; cdr3_nt: TGTGCCAGCAGCTCGGGACGGAGCACAGATACGCAGTATTTT
d_call: NA; v_call: TRBV7-3; clone_size: NA; j_call: TRBJ2-5; cdr3_aa: CASSLRAGEQETQYF; cdr3_nt: TGTGCCAGCAGCTTAAGGGCAGGGGAGCAAGAGACCCAGTACTTC
d_call: TRBD1; v_call: TRBV24-1; clone_size: NA; j_call: TRBJ1-5; cdr3_aa: CATSDATGIRDQPQHF; cdr3_nt: TGTGCCACCAGTGATGCGACAGGGATCCGTGATCAGCCCCAGCATTTT
d_call: NA; v_call: TRBV29-1; clone_size: NA; j_call: TRBJ2-1; cdr3_aa: CSVGTTYNEQFF; cdr3_nt: TGCAGCGTTGGGACTACCTACAATGAGCAGTTCTTC
d_call: NA; v_call: TRBV6-6; clone_size: NA; j_call: TRBJ1-5; cdr3_aa: CASIPGADQPQHF; cdr3_nt: TGTGCCAGCATTCCAGGGGCTGATCAGCCCCAGCATTTT
d_call: NA; v_call: TRBV2; clone_size: few; j_call: TRBJ2-5; cdr3_aa: CASRLRDRQPGVKTQYF; cdr3_nt: TGTGCCAGCAGACTCCGGGACCGACAACCCGGAGTAAAGACCCAGTACTTC
d_call: NA; v_call: TRBV9; clone_size: NA; j_call: TRBJ2-5; cdr3_aa: CASSVVSKETQYF; cdr3_nt: TGTGCCAGCAGCGTAGTTTCGAAAGAGACCCAGTACTTC
d_call: TRBD2; v_call: TRBV9; clone_size: NA; j_call: TRBJ2-5; cdr3_aa: CASSEGLAGGLRGETQYF; cdr3_nt: TGTGCCAGCAGCGAGGGACTAGCGGGGGGCCTCCGGGGAGAGACCCAGTACTTC
d_call: NA; v_call: TRBV29-1; clone_size: NA; j_call: TRBJ1-1; cdr3_aa: CSTGDAEAFF; cdr3_nt: TGCAGCACCGGGGACGCCGAGGCTTTCTTT
d_call: TRBD1; v_call: TRBV23-1; clone_size: NA; j_call: TRBJ1-3; cdr3_aa: CASTPRQTGSSGNTIYF; cdr3_nt: TGCGCCAGCACCCCACGGCAGACAGGGAGCTCTGGAAACACCATATATTTT
d_call: NA; v_call: TRBV9; clone_size: NA; j_call: TRBJ1-1; cdr3_aa: CASSVATEGIGAFF; cdr3_nt: TGTGCCAGCAGCGTAGCTACGGAGGGCATTGGAGCTTTCTTT
d_call: TRBD1; v_call: TRBV3-1/TRBV3-2; clone_size: NA; j_call: TRBJ2-7; cdr3_aa: CASSPLTGQTREQYF; cdr3_nt: TGTGCCAGCAGCCCCCTGACAGGGCAGACAAGGGAGCAGTACTTC
d_call: NA; v_call: TRBV6-5; clone_size: NA; j_call: TRBJ1-4; cdr3_aa: CASRSASTNEKLFF; cdr3_nt: TGTGCCAGCAGATCAGCGTCAACTAATGAAAAACTGTTTTTT
d_call: TRBD1; v_call: TRBV4-1; clone_size: NA; j_call: TRBJ1-2; cdr3_aa: CASSQGTDRGPYGYTF; cdr3_nt: TGCGCCAGCAGCCAAGGGACTGACAGGGGGCCCTATGGCTACACCTTC
d_call: TRBD1; v_call: TRBV10-3; clone_size: NA; j_call: TRBJ1-4; cdr3_aa: CAISGQGLAGEKLFF; cdr3_nt: TGTGCCATCAGTGGACAGGGATTAGCGGGAGAAAAACTGTTTTTT
d_call: NA; v_call: TRBV7-3; clone_size: NA; j_call: TRBJ1-2; cdr3_aa: CASSLTTGTYGYTF; cdr3_nt: TGTGCCAGCAGCTTAACGACAGGAACCTATGGCTACACCTTC
d_call: TRBD1; v_call: TRBV18; clone_size: NA; j_call: TRBJ1-2; cdr3_aa: CASSPGQGNYGYTF; cdr3_nt: TGTGCCAGCTCACCGGGACAGGGAAACTATGGCTACACCTTC
d_call: NA; v_call: TRBV7-3; clone_size: NA; j_call: TRBJ2-2; cdr3_aa: CASSPGEPGELFF; cdr3_nt: TGTGCCAGCAGCCCAGGAGAGCCCGGGGAGCTGTTTTTT
d_call: TRBD1; v_call: TRBV19; clone_size: NA; j_call: TRBJ1-2; cdr3_aa: CASSFRTGKHGYTF; cdr3_nt: TGCGCCAGTAGTTTCAGGACAGGGAAACATGGCTACACCTTC
d_call: NA; v_call: TRBV2; clone_size: NA; j_call: TRBJ2-1; cdr3_aa: CASSDYKGSYNEQFF; cdr3_nt: TGTGCCAGCAGTGATTACAAGGGTTCCTACAATGAGCAGTTCTTC
d_call: NA; v_call: TRBV2; clone_size: NA; j_call: TRBJ1-6; cdr3_aa: CASSESPGGNSPLHF; cdr3_nt: TGTGCCAGCAGTGAATCCCCGGGAGGGAATTCACCCCTCCACTTT
d_call: NA; v_call: TRBV5-1; clone_size: few; j_call: TRBJ1-1; cdr3_aa: CASSSLYSNTEAFF; cdr3_nt: TGCGCCAGCAGCTCGCTTTACAGCAACACTGAAGCTTTCTTT